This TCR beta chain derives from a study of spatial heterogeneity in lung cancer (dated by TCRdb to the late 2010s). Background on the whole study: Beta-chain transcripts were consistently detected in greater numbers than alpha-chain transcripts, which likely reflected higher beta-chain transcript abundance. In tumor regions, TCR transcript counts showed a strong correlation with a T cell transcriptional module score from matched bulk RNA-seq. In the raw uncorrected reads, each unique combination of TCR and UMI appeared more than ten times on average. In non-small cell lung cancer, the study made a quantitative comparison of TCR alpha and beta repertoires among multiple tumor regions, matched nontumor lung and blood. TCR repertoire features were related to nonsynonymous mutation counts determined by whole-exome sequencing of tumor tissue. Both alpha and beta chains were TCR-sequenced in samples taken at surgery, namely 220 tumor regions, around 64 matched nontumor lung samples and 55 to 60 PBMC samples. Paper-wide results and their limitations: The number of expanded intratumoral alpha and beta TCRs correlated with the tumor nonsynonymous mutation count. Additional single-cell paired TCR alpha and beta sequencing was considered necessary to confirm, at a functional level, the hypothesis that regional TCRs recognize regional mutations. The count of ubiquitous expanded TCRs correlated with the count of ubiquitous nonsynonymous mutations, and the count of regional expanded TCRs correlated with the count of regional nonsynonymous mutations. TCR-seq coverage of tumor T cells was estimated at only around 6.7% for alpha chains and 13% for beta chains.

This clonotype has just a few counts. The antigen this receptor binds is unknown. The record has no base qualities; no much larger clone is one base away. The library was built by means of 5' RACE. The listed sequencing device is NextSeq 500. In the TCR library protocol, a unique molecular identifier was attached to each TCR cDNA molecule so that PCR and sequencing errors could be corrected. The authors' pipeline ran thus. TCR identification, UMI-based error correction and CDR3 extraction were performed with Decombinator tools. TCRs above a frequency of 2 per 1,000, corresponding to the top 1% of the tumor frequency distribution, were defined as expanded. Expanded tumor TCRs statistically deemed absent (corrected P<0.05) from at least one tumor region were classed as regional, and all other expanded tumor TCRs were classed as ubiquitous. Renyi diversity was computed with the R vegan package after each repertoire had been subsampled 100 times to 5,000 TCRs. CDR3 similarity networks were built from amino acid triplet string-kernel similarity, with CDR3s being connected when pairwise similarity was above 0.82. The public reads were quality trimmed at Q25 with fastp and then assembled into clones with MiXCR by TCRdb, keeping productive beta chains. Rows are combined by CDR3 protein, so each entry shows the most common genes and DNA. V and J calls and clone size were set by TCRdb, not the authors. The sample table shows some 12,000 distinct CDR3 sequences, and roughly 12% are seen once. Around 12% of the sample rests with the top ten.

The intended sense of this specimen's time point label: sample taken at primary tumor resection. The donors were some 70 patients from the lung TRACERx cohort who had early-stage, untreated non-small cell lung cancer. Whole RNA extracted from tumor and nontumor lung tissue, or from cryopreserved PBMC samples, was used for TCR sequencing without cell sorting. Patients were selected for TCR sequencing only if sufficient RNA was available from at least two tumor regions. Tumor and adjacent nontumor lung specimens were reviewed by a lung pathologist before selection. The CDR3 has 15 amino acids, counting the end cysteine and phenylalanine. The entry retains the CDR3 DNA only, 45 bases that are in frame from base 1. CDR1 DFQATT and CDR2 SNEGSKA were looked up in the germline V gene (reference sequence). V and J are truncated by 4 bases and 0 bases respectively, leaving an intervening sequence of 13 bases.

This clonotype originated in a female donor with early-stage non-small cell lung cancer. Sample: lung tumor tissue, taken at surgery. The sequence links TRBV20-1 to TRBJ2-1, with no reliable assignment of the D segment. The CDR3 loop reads CSAKPTRSSYNEQFF. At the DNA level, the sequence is TGCAGTGCTAAGCCGACTCGTAGCTCCTACAATGAGCAGTTCTTC.